This T cell receptor beta chain was captured by sequencing in a study of cytomegalovirus exposure and HLA in healthy donors. Across the study: The same platform was used for the 120 validation repertoires and the 500 to 700 first-cohort repertoires, a later analysis reported. Points from the study as a whole: Both high specificity and high sensitivity reportedly marked the classifier's diagnosis of cytomegalovirus status. There were some public TCRs occurring in many donors, but most TCR sequences were rare.

Germline loops: CDR1 MDHEN, CDR2 SYDVKM. The CDR3 runs to 13 residues. Unmatched junction bases numbered 3, after V lost 5 bases and J lost 2 bases. A word on this clone: The target antigen is unknown.

Separate from the approximately 670-subject first cohort, the roughly 120-subject validation cohort was the one that the donors belonged to. Here immunoSEQ multiplex PCR was the method, and the copy in TCRdb shows in-frame clones only, minus some. This table has about 92,000 clones, approximately 93% appearing once. V and J are TRBV28 and TRBJ2-7; 7 nucleotides match TRBD1. Material for sequencing was PBMCs. This receptor was taken from a woman aged 25 to 39 in good health and CMV-seropositive. The CDR3 is CASSRQGAYEQYF. CDR3 DNA sequence: TGTGCCAGCAGTCGACAGGGAGCCTACGAGCAGTACTTC.